The T cell receptor beta chain under discussion was sequenced for a study of T cells in Graves' hyperthyroidism and ophthalmopathy (dated by TCRdb to between 2018 and 2020). General notes on the study: Peripheral blood samples were taken at the time of initial diagnosis, prior to any treatment. In about 6 Graves' hyperthyroidism patients, the study also compared T-cell repertoires from thyroid tissue with T-cell repertoires from blood. Following sampling, methimazole starting at 30 mg daily was given to hyperthyroidism patients, and high-dose intravenous methylprednisolone was given to ophthalmopathy patients. Prospective prediction of ophthalmopathy was tested in an independent validation cohort of 18 hyperthyroidism patients and 17 patients who later progressed to ophthalmopathy. The paper describes TCR Vbeta CDR3 sequencing of 140 or so peripheral blood samples, made up of roughly 40 ophthalmopathy patients, some 76 hyperthyroidism patients and 17 progressor patients. For training and testing, the 80 to 100 patients in the discovery cohort were randomly divided in a 7:3 ratio. To identify distinguishing TCR V-J signatures, a discovery cohort of 90 to 100 patients was used, comprising 40 to 45 with Graves' ophthalmopathy and around 57 with stable Graves' hyperthyroidism. General conclusions and limits of the study: A 13 V-J signature model separated ophthalmopathy from stable hyperthyroidism, with approximately 87% sensitivity and about 81% specificity in cross-validation and 80%/75% in testing. In validation, the model predicted progression to ophthalmopathy a median of about 5.9 months before onset, with about 70% sensitivity and more than 72% specificity. Most expanded thyroid clonotypes (frequency above 0.001) were also found in blood, which suggests that blood repertoires may mirror thyroid immune responses. Sample size was not statistically predetermined, and blinding of investigators to group allocation was not performed.

The table lists this clonotype with a few counts. Its antigen is currently not known. No qualities accompany the bases; no much larger clone lies one base away. A patient counted as having stable Graves' hyperthyroidism if no progression to ophthalmopathy occurred over 18 months of follow-up. Hyperthyroidism patients were aged 18 to 65 years and newly diagnosed, with disease duration of less than 2 months. Any patient with an uncontrolled infection, another autoimmune disease, pregnancy or lactation was excluded. Diagnoses were based on clinical symptoms, serum thyroxine and TRAb, thyroid ultrasound and orbital computed tomography. PBMCs were isolated from around 10 ml of fresh peripheral blood by Ficoll-Paque density gradient centrifugation. Total RNA was extracted with Trizol reagent, and quality was checked on an Agilent 2100 Bioanalyzer. The CDR3 runs 15 amino acids, cysteine and phenylalanine included. Only the CDR3 region is kept as DNA, spanning 45 bases read in frame from base 1. After removal of 4 bases from V and 7 bases from J, the junction retains 8 bases not matched to a gene. Sequences MDHEN (CDR1) and SYDVKM (CDR2) are obtained from the germline V gene.

The TCR beta CDR3 regions were amplified from the RNA transcripts. The TCR CDR3 was subjected to a first round of RT-PCR using the HTBI primer set and the Qiagen OneStep RT-PCR kit. The libraries were constructed in a second round of multiplex PCR and then size-selected and purified. Libraries were sequenced paired-end with 100 bp reads on an Illumina HiSeq2000. For the original study's pipeline: SOAPnuke was used to process the raw data, with reads discarded if the reads contained adapters or uncalled bases, had a mean Phred below 15, or lacked an exact constant-primer or identifier match. COPE v1.2.5 was used to merge high-quality paired reads, and clonotypes were defined as unique nucleotide sequences. MiTCR v1.1 was used to align clonotypes to the IMGT TRBV, TRBD and TRBJ reference segments. The analysis was restricted to V-J combinations with a frequency above 0.0001, which together covered just over 99% of the repertoires. A TCS score was defined as the ratio between F50 (clonal expansion) and ExV (chaos), using BLOSUM62-based TCRdist between CDR3 peptides within each V-J. Welch's t-statistics and random forest reduced 500 to 650 V-J features to under 15, which were used in a naive Bayes classifier (R e1071). TCRdb reprocessing: public reads trimmed at Q25 with fastp, clones called with MiXCR, in-frame beta chains kept. One record per CDR3 amino acid sequence lists the most common genes and DNA. The V and J calls, along with clone size, are taken from TCRdb and not from the paper's own processing. This sample lists over 650,000 distinct CDR3 sequences; roughly 15% were detected once. The ten largest clones take up around 7.7% of the sample.

The chain is assembled from TRBV28 and TRBJ1-5, with TRBD1 matching 9 junction bases. What was sequenced was blood. This TCR derives from a young man with Graves' hyperthyroidism. Read as DNA, the sequence is TGTGCCAGCAGTTATGGGGGACAGGGTACCCAGCCCCAGCATTTT. Translation gives CASSYGGQGTQPQHF. Joined to the reference TRBV28 and TRBJ1-5 proteins, this CDR3 gives the full variable domain: DVKVTQSSRYLVKRTGEKVFLECVQDMDHENMFWYRQDPGLGLRLIYFSYDVKMKEKGDIPEGYSVSREKKERFSLILESASTNQTSMYLCASSYGGQGTQPQHFGDGTRLSIL.